The 23 T cell receptor beta chains listed next were all sequenced from one sample in a study of cytomegalovirus exposure and HLA in healthy donors. Primers for the PCR totalled 60 Vbeta and 13 Jbeta. Generated by immunoSEQ multiplex PCR, the TCRdb table keeps only in-frame clones and is missing some. The sample yields 150,000 to 200,000 clones, about 88% seen once. Sequenced sample: PBMCs. The receptors were sampled from a woman younger than 30 in good health and CMV-seronegative.

This clone has more than one count but fewer than ten. The chain's CDR3 is CASSDPGGLKNEQYF. Written as DNA, the CDR3 is TGTGCCAGCAGCGACCCAGGAGGGTTGAAAAACGAGCAGTACTTC. This sequence joins TRBV2 and TRBJ2-7; maybe TRBD2 (6 bases). This CDR3 has 15 residues. Germline CDR1 SNHLY, CDR2 FYNNEI. The ends were cut back, 6 bases at V and 5 bases at J, with 20 bases in the middle. Full variable domain (outside the CDR3, taken from reference TRBV2 and TRBJ2-7): EPEVTQTPSHQVTQMGQEVILRCVPISNHLYFYWYRQILGQKVEFLVSFYNNEISEKSEIFDDQFSVERPDGSNFTLKIRSTKLEDSAMYFCASSDPGGLKNEQYFGPGTRLTVT.

The chain combines TRBV9 with TRBJ1-2, with TRBD1 matching over 7 bases. This CDR3 contains 14 residues. V shed 3 bases and J 8 bases; nucleotides not matched to a gene: 10. In germline, CDR1 is SGDLS, CDR2 YYNGEE. The CDR3 loop is CASSAGTVPGGYTF. The CDR3 nucleotides read TGTGCCAGCAGCGCGGGGACAGTCCCCGGGGGCTACACCTTC.

This clone was counted a single time. V is TRBV10-2 and J is TRBJ1-2; D is possibly TRBD1 (6 bases). Deletions cut 3 bases from V and 2 bases from J, with 7 bases between. Germline V gives CDR1 WSHSY, CDR2 SAAADI. The CDR3 sequence is 13 residues long. The CDR3 DNA reads as TGCGCCAGCAGTGATGACAGGAACTATGGCTACACCTTC. It translates to CASSDDRNYGYTF.

This rearrangement joins TRBV7-2 to TRBJ1-6; D gene ambiguous. V lost 1 base to trimming and J lost 14 bases, with 9 bases between them. The CDR3 has 12 residues. Germline CDR1 SGHTA, CDR2 FQGNSA. The CDR3: CASSLETGALHF. For the CDR3, the DNA is TGTGCCAGCAGCTTAGAGACTGGCGCCCTCCACTTT.

The V call is TRBV25-1, the J call TRBJ2-5; TRBD2 matches 9 bases. CDR1 is MGHDK, CDR2 SYGVNS, per germline. This CDR3 has 15 amino acids. The V and J ends lost 3 bases and 5 bases, in that order; junction bases with no gene match: 7. The CDR3 reads CASSDALSGGETQYF. The CDR3, as DNA: TGTGCCAGCAGTGATGCGCTCAGCGGGGGGGAGACCCAGTACTTC. Complete variable domain (other parts from reference TRBV25-1 and TRBJ2-5): EADIYQTPRYLVIGTGKKITLECSQTMGHDKMYWYQQDPGMELHLIHYSYGVNSTEKGDLSSESTVSRIRTEHFPLTLESARPSHTSQYLCASSDALSGGETQYFGPGTRLLVL.

The chain is built from TRBV6-1 and TRBJ2-7; 7 bases are shared with TRBD1. CDR1 MNHNS and CDR2 SASEGT come from the germline V gene. The V gene end was trimmed by 3 bases and the J gene end by 1 base; junction bases not matched to a gene: 3. The CDR3 consists of 14 residues. The CDR3, as DNA: TGTGCCAGCAGTGAGTGGGGACAGTCCTACGAGCAGTACTTC. Amino acid sequence: CASSEWGQSYEQYF.

J is TRBJ2-5 and V is TRBV30, with D tentatively TRBD1 (7 bases). CDR1 is GTSNPN, CDR2 SVGIG, per germline (reference sequence). This CDR3 contains 13 residues. V lost 2 bases to trimming and J lost 5 bases, with 12 bases between them. The CDR3 spells CAWSSPGGETQYF. The CDR3 DNA is TGTGCCTGGAGTTCCCCAGGGGGGGAGACCCAGTACTTC.

V usage is TRBV6-5 and J usage is TRBJ1-5; D perhaps matches TRBD1 (5 bases). With 10 bases removed from V and 3 bases from J, the gap between germline ends came to 10 bases. Germline values: CDR1 MNHEY, CDR2 SVGAGI. CDR3 length equals 12 residues. The CDR3 loop reads CATDSLNQPQHF. The CDR3 bases are TGTGCCACCGACAGTCTCAATCAGCCCCAGCATTTT.

The rearrangement links TRBV6-1 to TRBJ1-1, with unresolved D. With 8 bases removed from V and 6 bases from J, the gap between germline ends came to 16 bases. The germline gives CDR1 MNHNS, CDR2 SASEGT. This CDR3 region has 13 residues. CDR3 in DNA: TGTGCCAGCGTAATAGTGGGAGAAGCTGAAGCTTTCTTT. Protein product: CASVIVGEAEAFF.

This chain connects TRBV18 to TRBJ2-7, with 7 nucleotides matching TRBD1. The V and J ends lost 2 bases and 4 bases, in that order; junction bases with no gene match: 5. The CDR3 runs 14 residues. Germline loops: CDR1 KGHSH, CDR2 LQKENI. The DNA of the CDR3 is TGTGCCAGCTCACCATCACAGGGGCTTTACGAGCAGTACTTC. It is translated as CASSPSQGLYEQYF.

This clone has only a few counts. The J gene is TRBJ1-4, the V gene TRBV6-1; no clear D. V lost 0 bases and J lost 7, with 12 bases in between. Germline V gives CDR1 MNHNS, CDR2 SASEGT. This CDR3 is 15 amino acids long. CDR3 loop: CASSEAHGGAEKLFF. In DNA, the CDR3 is TGTGCCAGCAGTGAAGCTCACGGCGGCGCTGAAAAACTGTTTTTT.

This chain joins TRBV7-9 and TRBJ2-7; 14 bases line up with TRBD2. V shed 4 bases and J 6 bases; nucleotides not matched to a gene: 2. The germline gives CDR1 SEHNR, CDR2 FQNEAQ (reference sequence). This CDR3 spans 14 amino acids. The CDR3 sequence is CASSSGLAGGEQYF. The CDR3 nucleotides read TGTGCCAGCAGCTCAGGACTAGCGGGAGGCGAGCAGTACTTC.

The chain links TRBV30 to TRBJ2-1; tentatively, D is TRBD1 (5 bases). The germline V gene has CDR1 GTSNPN and CDR2 SVGIG (reference sequence). The CDR3 totals 16 residues. The V end was cut by 8 bases, the J end by 0 bases, with 20 bases between. The CDR3 protein is CAGIGVSISSYNEQFF. The CDR3 DNA reads as TGTGCCGGGATAGGGGTCTCCATCAGCTCCTACAATGAGCAGTTCTTC.

This chain connects TRBV19 to TRBJ1-1; 7 bases align to TRBD1. Germline lookup yields CDR1 LNHDA and CDR2 SQIVND (reference sequence). CDR3 length: 15 residues. With 5 bases clipped from V and 0 bases from J, the junction kept 6 bases outside the gene matches. CDR3 loop: CASSEGARLNTEAFF. CDR3 coding DNA: TGTGCCAGTAGTGAGGGGGCCCGGCTGAACACTGAAGCTTTCTTT. The whole variable domain, filled in from reference TRBV19 and TRBJ1-1, reads DGGITQSPKYLFRKEGQNVTLSCEQNLNHDAMYWYRQDPGQGLRLIYYSQIVNDFQKGDIAEGYSVSREKKESFPLTVTSAQKNPTAFYLCASSEGARLNTEAFFGQGTRLTVV.

This clone has more than one count but fewer than ten. The chain combines TRBV9 with TRBJ1-5, with D possibly being TRBD1 (6 bases). This CDR3 has 15 residues. Germline CDR1 and CDR2: SGDLS and YYNGEE. V was shortened by 7 bases and J by 1 base, with 15 bases between the two germline ends. CDR3 sequence: CASGPTGKSNQPQHF. DNA of the CDR3: TGTGCCAGCGGCCCTACAGGGAAAAGCAATCAGCCCCAGCATTTT.

V usage is TRBV9 and J usage is TRBJ1-1, with a tentative D call TRBD1 (6 bases). Germline loops: CDR1 SGDLS, CDR2 YYNGEE. V was pared by 4 bases and J by 3 bases, with 19 bases between. This CDR3 contains 16 residues. The CDR3 loop is CASSPAGDAKYTEAFF. For the CDR3, the DNA is TGTGCCAGCAGCCCCGCAGGGGACGCAAAGTACACTGAAGCTTTCTTT.

This chain joins TRBV6-5 and TRBJ1-1; the match to TRBD1 covers 10 bases. Per germline, CDR1 MNHEY and CDR2 SVGAGI. V lost 2 bases to trimming and J lost 4 bases; unmatched junction nucleotides: 7. The CDR3 sequence is 16 residues long. The CDR3 sequence: CASSYAPGQGITEAFF. CDR3 in DNA: TGTGCCAGCAGTTACGCCCCGGGACAGGGGATCACTGAAGCTTTCTTT.

This chain uses TRBV18 with TRBJ1-5; D call uncertain. The CDR3 is made up of 13 amino acids. V lost 8 bases and J lost 4, with 12 bases in between. Germline CDR1 KGHSH, CDR2 LQKENI. This CDR3 reads CASPPQANQPQHF. The CDR3 DNA sequence: TGTGCCAGCCCCCCCCAGGCGAATCAGCCCCAGCATTTT.

There are a few counts of this clone. J is TRBJ2-2 and V is TRBV4-1; TRBD1 matches 8 bases. This CDR3 spans 14 amino acids. Germline V gene lookup returns CDR1 MGHRA and CDR2 YSYEKL. Trimming at V came to 3 bases and at J to 6 bases, leaving 3 bases not matched to a gene. CDR3 in amino acids: CASSQDRVAGELFF. The CDR3 region has the DNA TGCGCCAGCAGCCAGGACAGGGTAGCCGGGGAGCTGTTTTTT.

The chain uses TRBV5-1 and TRBJ2-1, with TRBD2 matching over 12 bases. CDR1 SGHRS and CDR2 YFSETQ come from the germline V gene. J lost 3 bases, V lost 4 bases, and 8 bases had no gene match. CDR3 length: 17 residues. The CDR3 nucleotides read TGCGCCAGCAGCCAGGGACTAGCGGGCACTCGCTACAATGAGCAGTTCTTC. This sequence encodes CASSQGLAGTRYNEQFF.

The V call is TRBV11-2, the J call TRBJ2-1; 7 bases match TRBD1. CDR3 length: 14 amino acids. V shed 5 bases, J shed 3 bases, and the junction held 4 bases outside the gene matches. CDR1 is SGHAT and CDR2 is FQNNGV in the germline V gene. The DNA of the CDR3 is TGTGCCAGCAGCAGCCGGGACAGCTACAATGAGCAGTTCTTC. Amino acid sequence: CASSSRDSYNEQFF.

This sequence joins TRBV2 and TRBJ1-1; TRBD1 aligns across 8 bases. The CDR3 has 12 amino acids. Germline trimming cut 5 bases from V and 14 bases from J; bases unmatched to any gene: 10. Germline V CDR1 and CDR2: SNHLY, FYNNEI. The CDR3 spells CASSLLGQVSFF. CDR3 bases: TGTGCCAGCAGTTTATTGGGACAGGTTTCCTTCTTT.

The genes are TRBV5-4 and TRBJ2-1, with 9 bases aligning to TRBD2. Germline trimming cut 2 bases from V and 10 bases from J; bases unmatched to any gene: 10. Germline V gene sequence: CDR1 SGHNT, CDR2 YYREEE (reference sequence). The CDR3 runs 15 residues. CDR3 protein: CASSLDGGRGGEQFF. The CDR3 DNA reads as TGTGCCAGCAGCTTAGACGGAGGGCGGGGGGGGGAGCAGTTCTTC.